This is a list of T cell receptor beta chains from one sample in a study of shared clonotypes between healthy human individuals. Clones were read by immunoSEQ multiplex PCR, and TCRdb kept only the in-frame ones, dropping some. Of millions of clones listed, 90% to 95% are singletons. The sequenced material came from naive CD4+ T cells from PBMCs. All receptors come from a man between 18 and 35 years old in good health. Some clones in this sample may be carry-over from other donors' samples. Both conserved end residues are part of each CDR3. The D gene is left open where the match is weak. Some rows have no size entry. The others give once, few or many, or a class for an expanded clone.

j_gene,v_gene,d_gene,abundance,CDR3nt,CDR3aa
TRBJ1-4,TRBV14,TRBD1,-,TGTGCCAGCAGCCAGCGACAGGGGAATAATGAAAAACTGTTTTTT,CASSQRQGNNEKLFF
TRBJ1-1,TRBV5-1,-,-,TGCGCCAGCAGCTTCTCCCCGGGACACCGCATCCCGTTGAACACTGAAGCTTTCTTT,CASSFSPGHRIPLNTEAFF
TRBJ2-7,TRBV5-1,-,-,TGCGCCAGCAGCTTGTTGGCCAGCAGCTCCTACGAGCAGTACTTC,CASSLLASSSYEQYF
TRBJ1-3,TRBV4-1,-,-,TGCGCCAGCAGCCAGAGTAGCTCTGGAAACACCATATATTTT,CASSQSSSGNTIYF
TRBJ2-1,TRBV4-1,TRBD2,-,TGCGCCAGCAGCCGCCCCCCCGGGACTAGCGGGAGGAAGAGCTCCTACAATGAGCAGTTCTTC,CASSRPPGTSGRKSSYNEQFF
TRBJ2-5,TRBV12-5,-,-,TGTGCTAGTTCCGAGCGGGTCCAAGAGACCCAGTACTTC,CASSERVQETQYF
TRBJ1-5,TRBV9,-,-,TGTGCCAGCAGCGTAGAAGGAGGGAATCAGCCCCAGCATTTT,CASSVEGGNQPQHF
TRBJ2-3,TRBV27,TRBD2,-,TGTGCCAGCAGGTACACGGGACTAGCCGACACAGATACGCAGTATTTT,CASRYTGLADTDTQYF
TRBJ2-3,TRBV27,TRBD1,-,TGTGCCAGCAGTTTATGGCAGGGGGCGGATACGCAGTATTTT,CASSLWQGADTQYF
TRBJ2-3,TRBV10-3,-,-,TGTGCCATCAGTGAGTCGGAAGGAGGTACGCAGTATTTT,CAISESEGGTQYF
TRBJ1-2,TRBV12-2,-,-,TGTGCAAGTCGCCTTACCGGACAGGGGAGCGGCTACACCTTC,CASRLTGQGSGYTF
TRBJ2-2,TRBV5-6,TRBD2,-,TGTGCCAGCAGCTCCGGGACTAGCGTCGGGGAGCTGTTTTTT,CASSSGTSVGELFF
TRBJ2-5,TRBV27,-,-,TGTGCCAGCAGCCCCTATCTTCGGGGTCCCGACAGGACGCAAGAGACCCAGTACTTC,CASSPYLRGPDRTQETQYF
TRBJ2-1,TRBV18,-,-,TGTGCCAGCTCGGCCACAATTTCGGGCACCTACAATGAGCAGTTCTTC,CASSATISGTYNEQFF
TRBJ2-2,TRBV5-4,TRBD2,-,TGTGCCAGCAGCCAACCGGGACTAGCTGGGACCGGGGAGCTGTTTTTT,CASSQPGLAGTGELFF
TRBJ2-3,TRBV2,TRBD2,-,TGTGCCAGCAGCGCGCGCCTTACTACTAGCGGGAAATCTGATACGCAGTATTTT,CASSARLTTSGKSDTQYF
TRBJ2-5,TRBV28,TRBD1,-,TGTGCCAGCAGTTTAGGGAACAGGGGGGAGACCCAGTACTTC,CASSLGNRGETQYF
TRBJ2-3,TRBV5-1,-,-,TGCGCCAGCAGCTTCGGCGTTTCGGGTTCCGGCCCCCGAGGTACGCAGTATTTT,CASSFGVSGSGPRGTQYF
TRBJ2-7,TRBV4-3,TRBD1,-,TGCGCCAGCAGCCAAATAGTTGGGACAGGGGTAGGGGAGCAGTACTTC,CASSQIVGTGVGEQYF
TRBJ1-2,TRBV7-6,-,once,TGTGCCAGCAGCTTAGGAGTTGGCAGGGAGTATGGCTACACCTTC,CASSLGVGREYGYTF
TRBJ2-7,TRBV9,-,-,TGTGCCAGCAGCGGCGCTGGACAGAACTACGAGCAGTACTTC,CASSGAGQNYEQYF
TRBJ1-5,TRBV6-5,TRBD1,-,TGTGCCAGCAGTTCCCGGGCAGGGGGGAGCAATCAGCCCCAGCATTTT,CASSSRAGGSNQPQHF
TRBJ1-4,TRBV18,TRBD1,once,TGTGCCAGCTCACCACAACAGGGGGCGAATGAAAAACTGTTTTTT,CASSPQQGANEKLFF
TRBJ1-2,TRBV19,-,-,TGTGCCAGTAGGTCCCCCACACAGCTAGCTAACTATGGCTACACCTTC,CASRSPTQLANYGYTF
TRBJ2-7,TRBV23-1,-,-,TGCGCCAGCAGTCTGTGGGTCGAGTACGAGCAGTACTTC,CASSLWVEYEQYF
TRBJ2-5,TRBV29-1,-,-,TGCAGCGTTGAAGATCCCCGGAGTGAGACCCAGTACTTC,CSVEDPRSETQYF
TRBJ1-3,TRBV25-1,-,-,TGTGCCAGCAGTGAGTCGGGCTCTGGAAACACCATATATTTT,CASSESGSGNTIYF
TRBJ2-3,TRBV6-6,TRBD2,once,TGTGCCAGCAGACATAGCGGGACCCGGGGAGATACGCAGTATTTT,CASRHSGTRGDTQYF
TRBJ1-2,TRBV28,-,-,TGTGCCAGCAGTTTAGATCCGGGGCGGACCTTCTATGGCTACACCTTC,CASSLDPGRTFYGYTF
TRBJ1-5,TRBV28,-,-,TGTGCCAGCAGTTTTGTCTTGCCTCAGCCCCAGCATTTT,CASSFVLPQPQHF
TRBJ1-5,TRBV2,-,few,TGTGCCAGCAGTGACGGCAATCAGCCCCAGCATTTT,CASSDGNQPQHF
TRBJ2-1,TRBV18,-,-,TGTGCCAGCTCACTCGGGCCCTCCCGCAACAATGAGCAGTTCTTC,CASSLGPSRNNEQFF
TRBJ1-1,TRBV9,-,-,TGTGCCAGCAGCCCCGTCCCCCAGGGGCTCACTGAAGCTTTCTTT,CASSPVPQGLTEAFF
TRBJ2-5,TRBV18,-,-,TGTGCCAGCTCACCACTTCAGTCTGGTGAGACCCAGTACTTC,CASSPLQSGETQYF
TRBJ2-4,TRBV30,TRBD2,-,TGTGCCTGGAGTGCCGGACGGGGGGACATTCAGTACTTC,CAWSAGRGDIQYF
TRBJ2-7,TRBV15,-,-,TGTGCCACCTCCCATGGGTCCTACGAGCAGTACTTC,CATSHGSYEQYF
TRBJ2-3,TRBV6-1,-,-,TGTGCCAGCAGTGCCCGGGACCGTCCTAGCACAGATACGCAGTATTTT,CASSARDRPSTDTQYF
TRBJ1-3,TRBV2,-,few,TGTGCCAGCAGTGGCGAGGGAAACACCATATATTTT,CASSGEGNTIYF
TRBJ2-1,TRBV2,TRBD2,once,TGTGCCAGCAGTGATAGACTAGCGGGAGCCTACAATGAGCAGTTCTTC,CASSDRLAGAYNEQFF
TRBJ1-1,TRBV5-5,-,-,TGTGCCAGCAGCTGGGGTAGCCTGAACACTGAAGCTTTCTTT,CASSWGSLNTEAFF
TRBJ2-5,TRBV28,TRBD2,-,TGTGCCAGCAGTTATGGGTGGACTAGCGGGAGAGAGACCCAGTACTTC,CASSYGWTSGRETQYF
TRBJ2-7,TRBV5-4,-,-,TGTGCCAGCAGCCGAGAGGGGACTGCCTACGAGCAGTACTTC,CASSREGTAYEQYF
TRBJ2-3,TRBV5-1,-,-,TGCGCCAGCAGCTTGGATCCGCGGGACTCCGTTCAATACACAGATACGCAGTATTTT,CASSLDPRDSVQYTDTQYF
TRBJ2-5,TRBV7-2,TRBD1,-,TGTGCCAGCAGCTTACTACAGGGGGTCGGTGAGACCCAGTACTTC,CASSLLQGVGETQYF
TRBJ2-5,TRBV28,-,-,TGTGCCAGCAGGGGTCCCAAGACCCAGTACTTC,CASRGPKTQYF
TRBJ1-1,TRBV29-1,TRBD1,-,TGCAGCGTGGGGACAGGGGTGGGAACTGAAGCTTTCTTT,CSVGTGVGTEAFF
TRBJ2-2,TRBV13,-,once,TGTGCCAGCACCGGGTGGGCCGCGAACACCGGGGAGCTGTTTTTT,CASTGWAANTGELFF
TRBJ2-3,TRBV14,TRBD2,-,TGTGCCAGCAGCCGGCGTTGGGCTACAGCGGGAGCAGTAGATACGCAGTATTTT,CASSRRWATAGAVDTQYF
TRBJ1-5,TRBV7-9,TRBD1,-,TGTGCCAGCAGGGCAAACAGGGGGCTCTTTCAGCCCCAGCATTTT,CASRANRGLFQPQHF
TRBJ2-1,TRBV4-3,TRBD2,once,TGCGCCAGCAGCCAAGGGACCTTACTAGCGGGAGGTAGCGATGAGCAGTTCTTC,CASSQGTLLAGGSDEQFF
TRBJ2-1,TRBV5-1,TRBD1,-,TGCGCCAGCAGCGTAACACAGGGGGCAAATGAGCAGTTCTTC,CASSVTQGANEQFF
TRBJ2-1,TRBV7-3,TRBD2,-,TGTGCCAGCAGCTCCACGGGGGGTACCTACAATGAGCAGTTCTTC,CASSSTGGTYNEQFF
TRBJ2-2,TRBV27,TRBD2,once,TGTGCCAGCAGTTTAGCGGGACTAGCGGGAGGGAACACCGGGGAGCTGTTTTTT,CASSLAGLAGGNTGELFF
TRBJ1-1,TRBV5-8,-,-,TGTGCCAGCAGCTGGCCCCGGGGTACAATGAACACTGAAGCTTTCTTT,CASSWPRGTMNTEAFF